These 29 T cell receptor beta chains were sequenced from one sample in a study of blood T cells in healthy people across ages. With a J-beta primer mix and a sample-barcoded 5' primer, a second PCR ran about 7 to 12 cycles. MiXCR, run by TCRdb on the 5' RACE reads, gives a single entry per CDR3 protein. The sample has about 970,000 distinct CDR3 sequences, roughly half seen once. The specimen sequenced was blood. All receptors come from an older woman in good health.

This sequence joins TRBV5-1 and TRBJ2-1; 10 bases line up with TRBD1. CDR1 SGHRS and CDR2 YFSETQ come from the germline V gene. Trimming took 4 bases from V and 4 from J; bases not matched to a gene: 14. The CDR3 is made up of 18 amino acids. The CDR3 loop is CASSQRSGTGEKYNEQFF. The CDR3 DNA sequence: TGCGCCAGCAGCCAACGCTCCGGGACAGGGGAAAAATACAATGAGCAGTTCTTC.

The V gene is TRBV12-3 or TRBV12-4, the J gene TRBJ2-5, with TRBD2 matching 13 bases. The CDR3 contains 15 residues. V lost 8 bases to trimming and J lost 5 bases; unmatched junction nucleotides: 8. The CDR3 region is CASGTSGKLWETQYF. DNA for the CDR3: TGTGCCAGCGGGACTAGCGGGAAGTTGTGGGAGACCCAGTACTTC.

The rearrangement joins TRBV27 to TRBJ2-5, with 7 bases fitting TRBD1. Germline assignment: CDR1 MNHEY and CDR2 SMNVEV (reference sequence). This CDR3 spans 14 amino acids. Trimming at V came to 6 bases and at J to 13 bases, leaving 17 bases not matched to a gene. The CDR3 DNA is TGTGCCAGCAGACTCACAGGGGACCCCTACGATTGGTACTTC. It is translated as CASRLTGDPYDWYF.

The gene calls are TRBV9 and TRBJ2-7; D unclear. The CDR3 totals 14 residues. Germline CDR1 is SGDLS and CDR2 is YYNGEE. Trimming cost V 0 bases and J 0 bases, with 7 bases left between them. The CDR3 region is CASSVGFSSYEQYF. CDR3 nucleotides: TGTGCCAGCAGCGTAGGGTTCAGCTCCTACGAGCAGTACTTC.

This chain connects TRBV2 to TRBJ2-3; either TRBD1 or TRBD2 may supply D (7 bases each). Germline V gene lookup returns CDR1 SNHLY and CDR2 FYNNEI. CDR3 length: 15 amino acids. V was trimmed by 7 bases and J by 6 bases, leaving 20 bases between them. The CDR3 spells CASTPGGDLTDTQYF. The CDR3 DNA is TGTGCCAGCACCCCAGGGGGGGATCTCACGGATACGCAGTATTTT.

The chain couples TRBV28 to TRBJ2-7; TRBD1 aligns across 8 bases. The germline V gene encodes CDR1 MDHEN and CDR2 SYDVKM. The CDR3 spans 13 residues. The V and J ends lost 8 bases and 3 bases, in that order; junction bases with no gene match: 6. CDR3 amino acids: CASDGQGDYEQYF. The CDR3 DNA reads TGTGCCAGCGACGGACAGGGCGACTACGAGCAGTACTTC.

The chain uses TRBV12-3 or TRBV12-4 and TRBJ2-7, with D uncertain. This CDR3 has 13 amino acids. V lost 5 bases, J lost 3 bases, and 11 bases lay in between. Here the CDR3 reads CASSPYAYYEQYF. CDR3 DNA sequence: TGTGCCAGCAGTCCATACGCCTACTACGAGCAGTACTTC.

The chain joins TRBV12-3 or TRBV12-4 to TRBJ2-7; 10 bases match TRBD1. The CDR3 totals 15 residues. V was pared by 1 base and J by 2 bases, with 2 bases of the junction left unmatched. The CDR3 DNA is TGTGCCAGCAGTTTAGAAGGGACAGGGGCCTACGAGCAGTACTTC. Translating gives CASSLEGTGAYEQYF.

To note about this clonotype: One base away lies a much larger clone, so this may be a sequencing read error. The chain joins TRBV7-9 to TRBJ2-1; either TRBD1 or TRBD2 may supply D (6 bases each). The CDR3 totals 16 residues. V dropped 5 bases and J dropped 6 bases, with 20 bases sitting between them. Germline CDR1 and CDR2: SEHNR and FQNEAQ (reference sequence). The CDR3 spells CASSGGPSRGRNEQFF. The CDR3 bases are TGTGCCAGCAGCGGGGGGCCTAGCAGAGGGCGCAATGAGCAGTTCTTC.

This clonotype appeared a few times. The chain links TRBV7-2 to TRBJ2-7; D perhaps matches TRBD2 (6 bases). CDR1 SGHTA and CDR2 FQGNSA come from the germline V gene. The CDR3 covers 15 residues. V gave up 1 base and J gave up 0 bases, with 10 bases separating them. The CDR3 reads CASSLVHGSSYEQYF. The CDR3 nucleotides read TGTGCCAGCAGCTTAGTCCACGGGAGCTCCTACGAGCAGTACTTC.

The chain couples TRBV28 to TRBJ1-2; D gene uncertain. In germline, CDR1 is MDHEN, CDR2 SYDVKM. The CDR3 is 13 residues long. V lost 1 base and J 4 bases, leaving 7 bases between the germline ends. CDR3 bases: TGTGCCAGCAGTTTATCACAGATCTATGGCTACACCTTC. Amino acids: CASSLSQIYGYTF.

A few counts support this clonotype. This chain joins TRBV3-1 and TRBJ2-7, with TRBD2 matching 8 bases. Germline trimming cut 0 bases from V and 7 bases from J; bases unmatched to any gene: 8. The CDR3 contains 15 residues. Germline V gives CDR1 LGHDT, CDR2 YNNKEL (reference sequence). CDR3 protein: CASSQDPGRGGEQYF. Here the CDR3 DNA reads TGTGCCAGCAGCCAAGATCCCGGGAGGGGAGGGGAGCAGTACTTC.

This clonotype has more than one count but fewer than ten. This chain's CDR3 is CSVEGGTGPSYEQYF. CDR3 sequence (DNA): TGCAGCGTTGAAGGGGGGACAGGTCCTTCCTACGAGCAGTACTTC. The J gene is TRBJ2-7, the V gene TRBV29-1; TRBD1 matches 8 bases. This CDR3 spans 15 amino acids. V was pared by 1 base and J by 1 base, with 6 bases of the junction left unmatched. The germline CDR1 and CDR2 sequences are SQVTM and ANQGSEA.

The CDR3 loop reads CASSVNWPGYGYTF. CDR3 nucleotides: TGTGCCAGCAGCGTAAACTGGCCGGGCTATGGCTACACCTTC. V usage is TRBV9 and J usage is TRBJ1-2; the D is unclear. This CDR3 region has 14 residues. Germline-derived CDR1 and CDR2 are SGDLS and YYNGEE. V was shortened by 1 base and J by 4 bases, with 11 bases between the two germline ends.

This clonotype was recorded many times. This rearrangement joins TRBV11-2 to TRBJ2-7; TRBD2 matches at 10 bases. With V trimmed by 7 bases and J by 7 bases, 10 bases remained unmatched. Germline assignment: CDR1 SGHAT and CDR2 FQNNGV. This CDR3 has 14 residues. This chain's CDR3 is CASTPGLATREQYF. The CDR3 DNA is TGTGCCAGCACCCCGGGACTAGCGACGCGGGAGCAGTACTTC.

The CDR3 loop reads CATSNSATDTQYF. DNA for the CDR3: TGTGCCACCAGTAACTCAGCGACAGATACGCAGTATTTT. The chain has TRBV24-1 and TRBJ2-3; D gene unclear. CDR1 and CDR2 (germline): KGHDR, SFDVKD. Trimming stripped 6 bases from V and 3 bases from J, with 9 bases between. This CDR3 is 13 amino acids long.

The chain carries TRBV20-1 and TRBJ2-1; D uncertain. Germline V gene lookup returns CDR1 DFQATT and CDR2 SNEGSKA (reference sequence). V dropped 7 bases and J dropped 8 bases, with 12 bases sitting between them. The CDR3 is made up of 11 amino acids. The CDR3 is CSGLRTHEQFF. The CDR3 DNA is TGCAGTGGCCTGAGGACCCATGAGCAGTTCTTC.

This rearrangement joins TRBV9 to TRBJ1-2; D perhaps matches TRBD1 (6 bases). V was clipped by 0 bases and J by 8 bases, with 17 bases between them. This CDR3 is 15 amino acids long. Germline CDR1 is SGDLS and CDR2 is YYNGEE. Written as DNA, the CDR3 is TGTGCCAGCAGCGTAGCGGACAGCCCTCGGCCCGGCTACACCTTC. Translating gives CASSVADSPRPGYTF.

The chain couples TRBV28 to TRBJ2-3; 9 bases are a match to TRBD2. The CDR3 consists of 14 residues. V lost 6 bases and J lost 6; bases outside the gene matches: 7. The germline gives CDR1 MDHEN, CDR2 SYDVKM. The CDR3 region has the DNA TGTGCCAGCAGGATAGCGGGGGTGTCGGATACGCAGTATTTT. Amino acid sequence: CASRIAGVSDTQYF.

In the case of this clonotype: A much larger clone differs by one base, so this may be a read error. The CDR3, as DNA: TGTGCCAACAGTCTCCGGGACGGCGGAGGTGAAAAACTGTTTTTT. This codes for CANSLRDGGGEKLFF. The chain uses TRBV7-9 and TRBJ1-4; weak D call: TRBD1 (5 bases). Germline V gene data show CDR1 as SEHNR and CDR2 as FQNEAQ (reference sequence). The V and J ends lost 10 bases and 7 bases respectively, with 22 bases between them. CDR3 size: 15 residues.

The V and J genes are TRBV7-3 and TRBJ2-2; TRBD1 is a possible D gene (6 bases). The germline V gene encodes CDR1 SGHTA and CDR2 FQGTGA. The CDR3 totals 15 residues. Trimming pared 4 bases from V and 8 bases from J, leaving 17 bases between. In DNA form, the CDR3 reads TGTGCCAGCAGCTCAACAGGACCCCAGGGGGGGGAGCTGTTTTTT. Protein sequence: CASSSTGPQGGELFF.

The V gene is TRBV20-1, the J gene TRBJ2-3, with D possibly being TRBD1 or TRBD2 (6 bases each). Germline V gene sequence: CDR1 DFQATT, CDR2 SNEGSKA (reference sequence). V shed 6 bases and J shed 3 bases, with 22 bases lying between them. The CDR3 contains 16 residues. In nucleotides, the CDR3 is TGCAGTGCGGCCCCCGGGGGCCGACGGGGAACAGATACGCAGTATTTT. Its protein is CSAAPGGRRGTDTQYF.

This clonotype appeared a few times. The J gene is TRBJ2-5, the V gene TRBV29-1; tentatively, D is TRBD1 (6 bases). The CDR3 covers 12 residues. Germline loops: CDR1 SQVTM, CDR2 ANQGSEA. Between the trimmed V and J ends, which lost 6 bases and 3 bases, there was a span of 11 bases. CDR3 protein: CSVDGQKETQYF. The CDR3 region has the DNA TGCAGCGTGGATGGACAGAAAGAGACCCAGTACTTC.

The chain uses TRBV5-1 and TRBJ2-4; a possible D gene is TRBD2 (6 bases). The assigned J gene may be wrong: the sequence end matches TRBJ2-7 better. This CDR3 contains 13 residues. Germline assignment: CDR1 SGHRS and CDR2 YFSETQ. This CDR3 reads CASSRISGYEQYF. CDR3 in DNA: TGCGCCAGCAGCCGTATTAGCGGCTACGAGCAGTACTTC.

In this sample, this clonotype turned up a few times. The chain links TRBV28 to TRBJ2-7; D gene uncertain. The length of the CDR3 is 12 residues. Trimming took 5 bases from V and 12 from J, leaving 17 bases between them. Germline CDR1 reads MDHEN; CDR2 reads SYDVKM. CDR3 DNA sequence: TGTGCCAGCAGTCCCCGTCCGTCCGATCTGTACTTC. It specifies CASSPRPSDLYF.

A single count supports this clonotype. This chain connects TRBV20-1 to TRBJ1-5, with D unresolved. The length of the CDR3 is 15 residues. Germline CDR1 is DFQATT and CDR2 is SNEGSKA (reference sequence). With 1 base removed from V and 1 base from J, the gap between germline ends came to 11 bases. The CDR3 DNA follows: TGCAGTGCTAGAGCCCTGGATTTAAGCAATCAGCCCCAGCATTTT. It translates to CSARALDLSNQPQHF.

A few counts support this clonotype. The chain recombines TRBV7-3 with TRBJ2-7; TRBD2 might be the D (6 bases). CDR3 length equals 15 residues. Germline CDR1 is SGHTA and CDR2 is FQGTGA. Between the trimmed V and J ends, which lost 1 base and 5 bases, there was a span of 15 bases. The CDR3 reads CASSLNALASDEQYF. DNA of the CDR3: TGTGCCAGCAGCTTAAATGCGCTAGCGTCCGACGAGCAGTACTTC.

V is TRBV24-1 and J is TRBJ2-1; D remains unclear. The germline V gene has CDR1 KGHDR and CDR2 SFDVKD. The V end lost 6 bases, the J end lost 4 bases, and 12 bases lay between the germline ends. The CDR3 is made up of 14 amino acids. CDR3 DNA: TGTGCCACCAGTTTCGGCGGAGCTTACAATGAGCAGTTCTTC. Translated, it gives CATSFGGAYNEQFF.

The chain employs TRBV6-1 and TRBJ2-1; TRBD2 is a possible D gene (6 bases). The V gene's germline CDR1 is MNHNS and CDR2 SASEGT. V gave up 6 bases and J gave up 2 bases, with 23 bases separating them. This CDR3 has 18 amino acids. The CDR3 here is CASSPLGTPEAPYNEQFF. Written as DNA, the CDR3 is TGTGCCAGCAGCCCCCTGGGGACTCCGGAGGCCCCCTACAATGAGCAGTTCTTC.